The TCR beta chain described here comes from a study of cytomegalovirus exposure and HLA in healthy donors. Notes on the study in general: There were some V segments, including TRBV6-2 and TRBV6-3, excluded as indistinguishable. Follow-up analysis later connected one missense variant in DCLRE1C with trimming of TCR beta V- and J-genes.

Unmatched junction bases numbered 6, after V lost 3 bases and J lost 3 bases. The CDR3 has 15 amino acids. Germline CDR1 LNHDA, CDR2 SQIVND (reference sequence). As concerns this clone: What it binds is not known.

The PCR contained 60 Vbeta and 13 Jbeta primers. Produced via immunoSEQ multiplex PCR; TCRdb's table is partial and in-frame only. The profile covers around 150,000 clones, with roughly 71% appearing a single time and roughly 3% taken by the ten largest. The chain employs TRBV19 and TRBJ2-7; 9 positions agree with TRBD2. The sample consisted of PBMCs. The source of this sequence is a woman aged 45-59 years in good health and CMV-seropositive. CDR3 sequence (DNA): TGTGCCAGTAGTATGAATAGCGGGGGTTTCTACGAGCAGTACTTC. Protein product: CASSMNSGGFYEQYF.